The 21 T cell receptor beta chains below come from one sample, sequenced in a study of CD8 T cells in ankylosing spondylitis. MiXCR, applied by TCRdb to the 5' RACE reads, yields one record per CDR3 protein. This table has a few hundred thousand distinct CDR3 sequences, 20% to 25% appearing once. The sequencing sample was made of blood, either unsorted or a sorted T cell fraction (not recorded which). The receptors stem from a female donor with ankylosing spondylitis or in good health (not recorded which).

The chain employs TRBV11-2 and TRBJ2-5, with TRBD1 matching over 7 bases. This CDR3 contains 15 residues. Germline V gene sequence: CDR1 SGHAT, CDR2 FQNNGV. J lost 6 bases, V lost 0 bases, and 7 bases had no gene match. The CDR3 region is CASSLDRTGGKTQYF. The CDR3 region has the DNA TGTGCCAGCAGCTTAGACCGGACAGGTGGGAAGACCCAGTACTTC.

This clonotype appeared many times. The CDR3 region has the DNA TGTGCCAGCACCTCCCAAGGGGAGACAGGGGACGCTTCCCCAAGAAAATACGAGCAGTACTTC. Its translation is CASTSQGETGDASPRKYEQYF. This chain joins TRBV6-2 or TRBV6-3 and TRBJ2-7; 8 nucleotides match TRBD1. The CDR3 runs 21 residues. V lost 7 bases to trimming and J lost 4 bases; unmatched junction nucleotides: 30. Germline values: CDR1 MNHEY, CDR2 SVGEGT.

V is TRBV11-3 and J is TRBJ2-5; D not certain. Trimming removed 2 bases from V and 3 bases from J, with 7 bases in between. Germline values: CDR1 SGHNT, CDR2 YENEEA. This CDR3 spans 13 amino acids. CDR3 residues: CASSLFPKETQYF. For the CDR3, the DNA is TGTGCCAGCAGCTTATTTCCGAAAGAGACCCAGTACTTC.

This clonotype has at least ten counts. This chain links TRBV9 with TRBJ2-5; D is tentatively TRBD1 or TRBD2 (5 bases each). Germline V gene data show CDR1 as SGDLS and CDR2 as YYNGEE. The CDR3 spans 15 residues. V was pared by 0 bases and J by 5 bases, with 14 bases between. The CDR3 DNA follows: TGTGCCAGCAGCGTAGGGGGACCCCCTGGGGAGACCCAGTACTTC. Translating gives CASSVGGPPGETQYF.

A few counts support this clonotype. The gene calls are TRBV18 and TRBJ1-1; D not resolved. V lost 5 bases to trimming and J lost 9 bases, with 10 bases between them. Germline V lookup: CDR1 KGHSH, CDR2 LQKENI. The CDR3 runs to 11 residues. The CDR3 sequence: CASSSLNQAFF. CDR3 in DNA: TGTGCCAGCTCATCCCTTAACCAAGCTTTCTTT.

This clonotype was observed at least ten times. The chain employs TRBV6-5 and TRBJ2-1; 11 bases agree with TRBD2. CDR3 size: 19 residues. J was trimmed by 0 bases and V by 2 bases; bases with no gene match: 9. CDR1 MNHEY and CDR2 SVGAGI come from the germline V gene. The CDR3 spells CASSYGGLAGGRSYNEQFF. The CDR3 DNA reads as TGTGCCAGCAGTTACGGGGGCCTAGCGGGAGGCCGCTCCTACAATGAGCAGTTCTTC.

A few counts support this clonotype. The rearrangement links TRBV18 to TRBJ2-7; D possibly uses TRBD1 or TRBD2 (5 bases each). Trimming stripped 8 bases from V and 8 bases from J, with 25 bases between. This CDR3 has 15 amino acids. Per germline, CDR1 KGHSH and CDR2 LQKENI. The DNA of the CDR3 is TGTGCCAGCACTCACAGTCCCGGGACGGAAGTTAAGCAGTACTTC. As protein: CASTHSPGTEVKQYF.

The rearrangement uses TRBV20-1 and TRBJ2-1; no clear D gene. The germline V gene has CDR1 DFQATT and CDR2 SNEGSKA (reference sequence). The CDR3 is made up of 16 amino acids. V lost 7 bases, J lost 9 bases, and 28 bases lay in between. CDR3 bases: TGCAGTGGACGCCTAAGTTATATAGGAGAAAGAGGTGAGCAGTTCTTC. This sequence encodes CSGRLSYIGERGEQFF.

The chain combines TRBV29-1 with TRBJ1-2; unclear D gene. Germline CDR1 SQVTM, CDR2 ANQGSEA. Trimming left V 5 bases short and J 8 bases short, with 21 bases between. CDR3 length: 14 amino acids. The DNA for the CDR3 is TGCAGCGTTCCGGCCGTTTGGGAGGGCCGGGGCTACACCTTC. It codes for CSVPAVWEGRGYTF.

This clonotype occurred a few times. This chain links TRBV19 with TRBJ2-1; the D gene is possibly TRBD2 (5 bases). CDR3 size: 16 residues. The V end was cut by 0 bases, the J end by 8 bases, with 17 bases between. CDR1 is LNHDA and CDR2 is SQIVND in the germline V gene (reference sequence). CDR3 DNA sequence: TGTGCCAGTAGTATAGATGGGTGGCCCGCCGGGGATGAGCAGTTCTTC. Protein: CASSIDGWPAGDEQFF.

V gene TRBV4-3 combines with J gene TRBJ2-1, with TRBD2 matching 9 bases. CDR1 and CDR2 (germline): LGHNA, YSLEER. The CDR3 is made up of 17 amino acids. The V segment lost 7 bases and the J segment 7 bases; nucleotides outside the gene matches: 17. Written as DNA, the CDR3 is TGCGCCAGCACCGCGGCAAGGGGTAGCGGGAGTAGAAATGAGCAGTTCTTC. Its protein is CASTAARGSGSRNEQFF.

This clonotype was seen only a few times. The chain is built from TRBV29-1 and TRBJ2-3, with TRBD2 matching over 9 bases. This CDR3 contains 16 residues. Germline lookup yields CDR1 SQVTM and CDR2 ANQGSEA. The trim removed 4 bases at V and 6 bases at J, leaving 14 bases unmatched. The CDR3 DNA follows: TGCAGCGTTGTCGGGGGCCTTAGCGGGAGAGGGGATACGCAGTATTTT. It encodes CSVVGGLSGRGDTQYF.

This clonotype occurred many times. This chain uses TRBV15 with TRBJ2-6; D is perhaps TRBD1 (6 bases). Germline assignment: CDR1 LNHNV and CDR2 YYDKDF (reference sequence). V dropped 1 base and J dropped 4 bases, with 17 bases sitting between them. The CDR3 consists of 18 residues. CDR3 DNA sequence: TGTGCCACCAGCAGAGGTTACCCCACAGGGACCGGGGCCAACGTCCTGACTTTC. Residues: CATSRGYPTGTGANVLTF.

This sequence joins TRBV30 and TRBJ2-1; possible D gene TRBD1, 5 bases. The CDR3 consists of 13 residues. Germline CDR1 GTSNPN, CDR2 SVGIG (reference sequence). Deletions cut 3 bases from V and 5 bases from J, with 11 bases between. The CDR3 region has the DNA TGTGCCTGGAGCCATGGCAGGGACAATGAGCAGTTCTTC. Residues: CAWSHGRDNEQFF.

This clonotype was counted between two and nine times. The chain couples TRBV20-1 to TRBJ1-2, with TRBD1 matching over 7 bases. CDR1 is DFQATT and CDR2 is SNEGSKA in the germline V gene (reference sequence). Unmatched junction bases numbered 12, after V lost 6 bases and J lost 2 bases. The CDR3 contains 15 residues. CDR3 nucleotides: TGCAGTGCCCGGAGACAGGGATTAAAGAACTATGGCTACACCTTC. Protein: CSARRQGLKNYGYTF.

CDR3 in amino acids: CASSPLRDSPTGELFF. The CDR3, as DNA: TGTGCCAGCAGTCCGCTCCGGGACAGTCCCACCGGGGAGCTGTTTTTT. The chain recombines TRBV12-3 or TRBV12-4 with TRBJ2-2; the match to TRBD1 covers 7 bases. CDR3 length: 16 amino acids. J gave up 4 bases and V 5 bases, and 10 bases lay outside the gene matches.

This clonotype has at least ten counts. The genes are TRBV20-1 and TRBJ2-3; 7 bases map to TRBD1. The J segment lost 6 bases and the V segment lost 0 bases, leaving 3 bases of the junction unmatched. Germline V gives CDR1 DFQATT, CDR2 SNEGSKA (reference sequence). CDR3 length: 13 amino acids. The DNA of the CDR3 is TGCAGTGCTAGAGATACAGGGGTCGATACGCAGTATTTT. It codes for CSARDTGVDTQYF.

The chain has TRBV3-1 and TRBJ1-5, with D unresolved. The CDR3 loop spans 13 amino acids. Looked up from germline, CDR1 is LGHDT and CDR2 is YNNKEL (reference sequence). The germline V and J ends were trimmed by 2 bases and 5 bases, with 7 bases remaining between them. The CDR3 DNA follows: TGTGCCAGCAGCCAATCCCGGGATCAGCCCCAGCATTTT. Protein: CASSQSRDQPQHF.

The genes are TRBV4-3 and TRBJ2-2; 7 bases agree with TRBD2. Trimming removed 4 bases from V and 0 bases from J; junction bases left unmatched: 5. The CDR3 has 16 residues. Per the germline V gene, CDR1 is LGHNA and CDR2 is YSLEER. The CDR3 DNA sequence: TGCGCCAGCAGCCCTGATCGGGGGGCGAACACCGGGGAGCTGTTTTTT. It is translated as CASSPDRGANTGELFF.

This clonotype was detected many times. The chain links TRBV12-3 or TRBV12-4 to TRBJ2-3, with 8 bases identical to TRBD1. CDR3 length equals 14 residues. The junction had 3 bases not matched to a gene; V was cut back by 3 bases and J by 4 bases. The CDR3, as DNA: TGTGCCAGCAGTTTCAACAGGGGGGCAGATACGCAGTATTTT. This sequence encodes CASSFNRGADTQYF.

The chain's CDR3 is CASRRGGADTQYF. CDR3 sequence (DNA): TGTGCCAGCAGAAGGGGGGGCGCAGATACGCAGTATTTT. The genes are TRBV6-2 or TRBV6-3 and TRBJ2-3, with a tentative D call TRBD2 (7 bases). Germline assignment: CDR1 MNHEY and CDR2 SVGEGT. V was trimmed by 6 bases and J by 4 bases, leaving 11 bases between them. The CDR3 loop spans 13 amino acids.